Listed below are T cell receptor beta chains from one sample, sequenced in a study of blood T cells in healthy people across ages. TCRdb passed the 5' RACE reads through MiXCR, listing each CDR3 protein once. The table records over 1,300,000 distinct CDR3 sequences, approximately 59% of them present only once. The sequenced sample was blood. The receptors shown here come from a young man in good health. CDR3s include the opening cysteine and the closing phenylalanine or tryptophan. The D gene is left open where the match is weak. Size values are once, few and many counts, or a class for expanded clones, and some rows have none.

CDR3 DNA: TGTGCCACCAGCAGATCGACAGGTCCCCAGCCCCAGCATTTT
CDR3 protein: CATSRSTGPQPQHF
V gene: TRBV15
D gene: NA
clone size: NA
J gene: TRBJ1-5

CDR3 DNA: TGTGCCAGCAGTTGGTTGGGGGGGAATGAGCAGTTCTTC
CDR3 protein: CASSWLGGNEQFF
V gene: TRBV7-2
D gene: TRBD2
clone size: NA
J gene: TRBJ2-1

CDR3 DNA: TGTGCCAGCACCTCCCGAGACAGGGGTTCTGATGAGCAGTTCTTC
CDR3 protein: CASTSRDRGSDEQFF
V gene: TRBV11-1
D gene: TRBD1
clone size: NA
J gene: TRBJ2-1

CDR3 DNA: TGCAGTGCTGGTCCAGGGGGTGACACTGAAGCTTTCTTT
CDR3 protein: CSAGPGGDTEAFF
V gene: TRBV20-1
D gene: TRBD1
clone size: few
J gene: TRBJ1-1

CDR3 DNA: TGCGCCAGCAGCAGGGGGAACCAAGAGACCCAGTACTTC
CDR3 protein: CASSRGNQETQYF
V gene: TRBV4-1
D gene: NA
clone size: many
J gene: TRBJ2-5

CDR3 DNA: TGTGCCAGCAGTGGGGAATTTCTAGCGGGAGGGTTTGGGAATGAGCAGTTCTTC
CDR3 protein: CASSGEFLAGGFGNEQFF
V gene: TRBV25-1
D gene: TRBD2
clone size: few
J gene: TRBJ2-1

CDR3 DNA: TGTGCCAGCAGCGTACCCACAACTAGCGATTACGAGCAGTACTTC
CDR3 protein: CASSVPTTSDYEQYF
V gene: TRBV9
D gene: TRBD2
clone size: few
J gene: TRBJ2-7

CDR3 DNA: TGCAGTGCTAGAGGTCTCCGGCAGAGCCTCCTTAGCAATCAGCCCCAGCATTTT
CDR3 protein: CSARGLRQSLLSNQPQHF
V gene: TRBV20-1
D gene: NA
clone size: NA
J gene: TRBJ1-5

CDR3 DNA: TGTGCCAGCAGCGCCAACCCCGGCACAGATACGCAGTATTTT
CDR3 protein: CASSANPGTDTQYF
V gene: TRBV9
D gene: NA
clone size: NA
J gene: TRBJ2-3

CDR3 DNA: TGTGCCAGCAGCCAAGCTTCGTCGGCCGGTGGCTACACCTTC
CDR3 protein: CASSQASSAGGYTF
V gene: TRBV3-1
D gene: NA
clone size: once
J gene: TRBJ1-2

CDR3 DNA: TGCAGTGCTCCGGCGGACCTACTTCAAGAGACCCAGTACTTC
CDR3 protein: CSAPADLLQETQYF
V gene: TRBV20-1
D gene: NA
clone size: few
J gene: TRBJ2-5

CDR3 DNA: TGTGCCAGCAGCCCGACAGTTAGCTATGGCTACACCTTC
CDR3 protein: CASSPTVSYGYTF
V gene: TRBV7-2
D gene: NA
clone size: many
J gene: TRBJ1-2

CDR3 DNA: TGCGCCAGCAGCCAAGATTTAGGACCGACAGTCTCCACAGATACGCAGTATTTT
CDR3 protein: CASSQDLGPTVSTDTQYF
V gene: TRBV4-3
D gene: NA
clone size: few
J gene: TRBJ2-3

CDR3 DNA: TGTGCCAGCGTCGGACGCGGGGGCAATGAGCAGTTCTTC
CDR3 protein: CASVGRGGNEQFF
V gene: TRBV7-2
D gene: TRBD2
clone size: once
J gene: TRBJ2-1

CDR3 DNA: TGTGCCAGCAGGGCCAGGGGGAGCTCCTACGAGCAGTACTTC
CDR3 protein: CASRARGSSYEQYF
V gene: TRBV2
D gene: TRBD1
clone size: NA
J gene: TRBJ2-7

CDR3 DNA: TGCAGCGTACCCTTAGATACGCAGTATTTT
CDR3 protein: CSVPLDTQYF
V gene: TRBV29-1
D gene: NA
clone size: NA
J gene: TRBJ2-3

CDR3 DNA: TGCAGTGCTAGAGAGCGGATGTCCTACGAGCAGTACTTC
CDR3 protein: CSARERMSYEQYF
V gene: TRBV20-1
D gene: NA
clone size: NA
J gene: TRBJ2-7

CDR3 DNA: TGTGCCAGCACCCCGGGGACAGGGGTTTACAATGAGCAGTTCTTC
CDR3 protein: CASTPGTGVYNEQFF
V gene: TRBV7-9
D gene: TRBD1
clone size: NA
J gene: TRBJ2-1